This TCR beta chain derives from a study of CD8+CD57+ T cells in acquired aplastic anemia. Comments on this clonotype: Relative to the germline gene, one junction end is altered; a read error may explain this.

Selection for sequencing was limited to patients who had shown CD8+CD57+ cell expansion by flow cytometry. The study sampled blood from patients who had received no therapy. Genomic DNA acted as the template from which TCR beta VDJ combination and CDR3 sequence profiling were carried out. TCRdb processed the reads anew with MiXCR; each CDR3 protein has one entry. This sample has about 260,000 distinct CDR3 sequences, with 82% found just once. From germline, CDR1 is SNHLY and CDR2 FYNNEI. The CDR3 sequence is 13 residues long. The clonotype comes from a human donor with aplastic anemia. Sequenced: sorted CD4+, CD8+, or CD8+CD57+ T cells (not recorded which) from PBMCs. The rearrangement uses TRBV2 and TRBJ1-2, with unresolved D. The CDR3 sequence: CASGDEGTDTHYF. The CDR3 nucleotides read TGTGCCAGCGGCGACGAGGGCACCGATACGCACTATTTC.